Shown below are 31 T cell receptor beta chains from a single sample sequenced in a study of memory CD4+ T cells and cytomegalovirus serostatus (dated 2019 in TCRdb). A FACSAria II was used to sort memory CD4+ T cells, defined as single viable CD3+CD4+CD8-CD45RO+ cells. Libraries came from the immunoSEQ multiplex PCR assay. What TCRdb holds here is the immuneACCESS table cut down to in-frame rearrangements. Part of the clones is not present; checked against another copy, under half of the missing clones reflect an unresolved V gene, and the others are unexplained. This sample lists tens of thousands of clones; 77% were detected once. 0.88% of the sample rests with the top ten. The sample comprised memory CD4+ T cells from blood. These receptor sequences come from an adult in good health and CMV-seronegative.

This rearrangement joins TRBV9 to TRBJ2-1, with a possible D match to TRBD1 (6 bases). V was cut by 0 bases and J by 7 bases, with 11 bases left in between. The germline V gene has CDR1 SGDLS and CDR2 YYNGEE. The CDR3 is 14 amino acids. The DNA for the CDR3 is TGTGCCAGCAGCGTAGTCGGACAGTGGAATGAGCAGTTCTTC. Translating gives CASSVVGQWNEQFF.

This clone was recorded only once. The CDR3 region has the DNA TGTGCCTGGAGTGTACTTAGAGGGGACTATGGCTACACCTTC. This gives the protein CAWSVLRGDYGYTF. The chain has TRBV30 and TRBJ1-2; tentatively, D is TRBD1 (5 bases). Germline V CDR1 and CDR2: GTSNPN, SVGIG (reference sequence). The CDR3 totals 14 residues. Trimming pared 0 bases from V and 3 bases from J, leaving 11 bases between.

CDR3 nucleotide sequence: TGTGCCAGCAGTCCGACGGTTGGGTACGAGCAGTACTTC. It codes for CASSPTVGYEQYF. The rearrangement links TRBV6-5 to TRBJ2-7, with D unresolved. Per germline, CDR1 MNHEY and CDR2 SVGAGI. The V gene lost 5 bases and the J gene lost 4 bases, with 12 bases spanning the gap. The CDR3 is 13 amino acids.

The chain has TRBV4-1 and TRBJ1-1; tentatively, D is TRBD1 (5 bases). Trimming took 4 bases from V and 1 from J, leaving 10 bases between them. This CDR3 spans 14 amino acids. Looked up from germline, CDR1 is MGHRA and CDR2 is YSYEKL. CDR3 DNA sequence: TGCGCCAGCAGCCTGGACATCACGAACACTGAAGCTTTCTTT. Translated: CASSLDITNTEAFF.

V is TRBV9 and J is TRBJ1-1; D might be TRBD1 (6 bases). Trimming cost V 3 bases and J 4 bases, with 10 bases left between them. This CDR3 contains 13 residues. CDR1 and CDR2 (germline): SGDLS, YYNGEE. DNA for the CDR3: TGTGCCAGCAGCGGGGGGCAGATCACTGAAGCTTTCTTT. This codes for CASSGGQITEAFF.

The rearrangement joins TRBV5-1 to TRBJ1-6, with 7 bases fitting TRBD1. With 0 bases clipped from V and 2 bases from J, the junction kept 5 bases outside the gene matches. The CDR3 is made up of 17 amino acids. Germline V CDR1 and CDR2: SGHRS, YFSETQ. The DNA of the CDR3 is TGCGCCAGCAGCTTGGCCGTAGGGGGCGCCTATAATTCACCCCTCCACTTT. This codes for CASSLAVGGAYNSPLHF.

V usage is TRBV2 and J usage is TRBJ1-1; D is ambiguous. This CDR3 contains 15 residues. V shed 10 bases and J shed 0 bases, with 18 bases lying between them. The germline V gene encodes CDR1 SNHLY and CDR2 FYNNEI. CDR3 nucleotide sequence: TGTGCCATCCCCCAACAGAAAGGGATGAACACTGAAGCTTTCTTT. Its protein is CAIPQQKGMNTEAFF.

The chain joins TRBV5-1 to TRBJ2-7; 7 bases match TRBD1. V dropped 2 bases and J dropped 7; count of bases not matched to a gene: 9. The CDR3 has 14 residues. In germline, CDR1 is SGHRS, CDR2 YFSETQ. For the CDR3, the DNA is TGCGCCAGCAGCTTAGAGGGGGCTGTGCGGGAGCAGTACTTC. Translating it yields CASSLEGAVREQYF.

V is TRBV28 and J is TRBJ2-1; maybe TRBD2 (6 bases). CDR1 and CDR2 (germline): MDHEN, SYDVKM. V was shortened by 3 bases and J by 8 bases, with 14 bases between the two germline ends. The CDR3 consists of 14 residues. The CDR3, as DNA: TGTGCCAGCAGTTTTGGGGGAGGCCGGGATGAGCAGTTCTTC. It yields the protein CASSFGGGRDEQFF.

The chain recombines TRBV2 with TRBJ1-2; 7 positions agree with TRBD1. Trimming cost V 2 bases and J 5 bases; bases outside gene matches: 11. The CDR3 is 16 residues long. Germline V gene sequence: CDR1 SNHLY, CDR2 FYNNEI. CDR3 protein: CASSETPWGQMYGYTF. CDR3 DNA sequence: TGTGCCAGCAGTGAAACCCCCTGGGGACAGATGTATGGCTACACCTTC.

The gene calls are TRBV5-4 and TRBJ1-4; weak D call: TRBD1 (5 bases). Trimming shortened V by 0 bases and J by 7 bases, and 19 bases separated the two germline ends. Per germline, CDR1 SGHNT and CDR2 YYREEE (reference sequence). The CDR3 contains 17 residues. In nucleotides, the CDR3 is TGTGCCAGCAGCTTGGGGTCTGGGTCAGGGACGGGTGAAAAACTGTTTTTT. Its translation: CASSLGSGSGTGEKLFF.

This chain uses TRBV5-4 with TRBJ2-1, with D possibly being TRBD2 (7 bases). Germline V lookup: CDR1 SGHNT, CDR2 YYREEE (reference sequence). The CDR3 covers 17 residues. V was pared by 4 bases and J by 6 bases, with 23 bases between. The CDR3 reads CASSPGGGRSFSNEQFF. In nucleotides, the CDR3 is TGTGCCAGCAGCCCTGGGGGCGGGAGATCATTCTCCAATGAGCAGTTCTTC.

The chain links TRBV9 to TRBJ1-1; 9 bases line up with TRBD1. With 4 bases clipped from V and 4 bases from J, the junction kept 5 bases outside the gene matches. The CDR3 is made up of 14 amino acids. Germline V gene lookup returns CDR1 SGDLS and CDR2 YYNGEE. The CDR3 bases are TGTGCCAGCAGCTCGCAGACAGGGGGCACTGAAGCTTTCTTT. It yields the protein CASSSQTGGTEAFF.

The genes are TRBV7-2 and TRBJ1-2, with 7 bases matching TRBD1. Per germline, CDR1 SGHTA and CDR2 FQGNSA. The CDR3 spans 16 residues. V shed 4 bases, J shed 5 bases, and the junction held 13 bases outside the gene matches. This CDR3 is CASSYMVTGQLYGYTF. CDR3 in DNA: TGTGCCAGCAGCTATATGGTCACGGGACAGCTATATGGCTACACCTTC.

This clone has just one count. This same CDR3 is encoded by further DNA sequences in the sample. The chain employs TRBV10-1 and TRBJ2-5; no clear D. Germline V gene sequence: CDR1 WNHNN, CDR2 SYGVQD (reference sequence). This CDR3 is 13 amino acids long. V lost 4 bases and J lost 0, with 6 bases in between. The CDR3 DNA is TGCGCCAGCAGTGGTCAGTACCAAGAGACCCAGTACTTC. Its translation: CASSGQYQETQYF.

This clone was counted only a few times. The CDR3 region is CATSRGQGTGFQETQYF. The CDR3 nucleotides are TGTGCCACCAGCAGAGGACAGGGGACGGGGTTCCAAGAGACCCAGTACTTC. The V call is TRBV15, the J call TRBJ2-5; 8 nucleotides agree with TRBD1. J was trimmed by 1 base and V by 1 base; bases with no gene match: 8. CDR1 is LNHNV, CDR2 YYDKDF, per germline (reference sequence). The length of the CDR3 is 17 residues.

This sequence joins TRBV4-1 and TRBJ1-2; 8 positions agree with TRBD1. The germline V gene has CDR1 MGHRA and CDR2 YSYEKL. V gave up 3 bases and J gave up 4 bases; unmatched junction bases: 16. This CDR3 is built from 18 residues. The CDR3 DNA is TGCGCCAGCAGCCATAAGTTCCGGGACAGGCGGGAACCCTATGGCTACACCTTC. This codes for CASSHKFRDRREPYGYTF.

Details on this clone: An end of the junction differs from the germline gene, which may be a read error. The chain combines TRBV7-7 with TRBJ2-5; possible D gene TRBD1, 5 bases. Germline V gives CDR1 SSHAT, CDR2 FNYEAQ (reference sequence). The CDR3 has 16 amino acids. The DNA for the CDR3 is TGTGCTAGCAGCTCCGGCGGACATACCAGCCAAGAGACCCAGTACTTC. This gives the protein CASSSGGHTSQETQYF.

The gene calls are TRBV5-1 and TRBJ2-2, with TRBD2 matching over 7 bases. This CDR3 contains 16 residues. The ends lost 4 bases at V and 5 bases at J; junction bases unmatched: 11. The germline V gene encodes CDR1 SGHRS and CDR2 YFSETQ. CDR3 bases: TGCGCCAGCAGCCCGGCGGGGTTGGGAGGGACCGGGGAGCTGTTTTTT. The encoded protein is CASSPAGLGGTGELFF.

The chain links TRBV7-6 to TRBJ2-7, with D maybe TRBD2 (5 bases). Trimming pared 1 base from V and 6 bases from J, leaving 10 bases between. From germline, CDR1 is SGHVS and CDR2 FNYEAQ. CDR3 length: 13 residues. In DNA, the CDR3 is TGTGCCAGCAGCTTAGAGTCCGGAGGCGAGCAGTACTTC. Its protein is CASSLESGGEQYF.

The J gene is TRBJ2-7, the V gene TRBV6-5, with 7 bases fitting TRBD2. This CDR3 is built from 15 residues. Germline V lookup: CDR1 MNHEY, CDR2 SVGAGI. V dropped 0 bases and J dropped 4; count of bases not matched to a gene: 6. The CDR3 here is CASSYSGGGRYEQYF. The DNA for the CDR3 is TGTGCCAGCAGTTACTCGGGCGGGGGACGTTACGAGCAGTACTTC.

The rearrangement joins TRBV5-6 to TRBJ2-5; D might be TRBD1 (5 bases). Germline CDR1 reads SGHDT; CDR2 reads YYEEEE. The CDR3 is 13 residues long. V was pared by 3 bases and J by 2 bases, with 8 bases between. This CDR3 is CASSWGRQETQYF. DNA for the CDR3: TGTGCCAGCAGCTGGGGCAGACAAGAGACCCAGTACTTC.

The rearrangement joins TRBV10-3 to TRBJ1-4; D not resolved. The CDR3 loop spans 14 amino acids. Trimming shortened V by 10 bases and J by 0 bases, and 12 bases separated the two germline ends. Germline V gene lookup returns CDR1 ENHRY and CDR2 SYGVKD. The CDR3 nucleotides are TGTGCCACTTCAGCTCAAACAACTAATGAAAAACTGTTTTTT. This codes for CATSAQTTNEKLFF.

The count of this clone is one. V gene TRBV19 combines with J gene TRBJ1-1; 11 bases are shared with TRBD1. The CDR3 covers 14 residues. With 5 bases clipped from V and 6 bases from J, the junction kept 5 bases outside the gene matches. Germline lookup yields CDR1 LNHDA and CDR2 SQIVND (reference sequence). The CDR3 here is CASSQDRGLSEAFF. CDR3 bases: TGTGCCAGTAGTCAGGACAGGGGGCTCTCTGAAGCTTTCTTT.

The chain carries TRBV7-9 and TRBJ2-1; D is perhaps TRBD2 (5 bases). Trimming cost V 4 bases and J 2 bases, with 9 bases left between them. CDR1 is SEHNR and CDR2 is FQNEAQ in the germline V gene (reference sequence). The CDR3 contains 14 residues. The CDR3 nucleotides read TGTGCCAGCAGCTCGGCGGGTCCCTACAATGAGCAGTTCTTC. Its protein is CASSSAGPYNEQFF.

The chain combines TRBV27 with TRBJ1-5; possible D gene TRBD1, 5 bases. V was trimmed by 3 bases and J by 3 bases, leaving 24 bases between them. The CDR3 has 19 amino acids. The germline CDR1 and CDR2 sequences are MNHEY and SMNVEV (reference sequence). The CDR3 coding sequence is TGTGCCAGCAGTTTTTGGACTGCGGGGACGAAACTACACAATCAGCCCCAGCATTTT. Amino acids: CASSFWTAGTKLHNQPQHF.

The table lists this clone with a few counts. The chain recombines TRBV4-3 with TRBJ2-3; 10 nucleotides align to TRBD2. Germline V gives CDR1 LGHNA, CDR2 YSLEER. This CDR3 has 15 amino acids. V dropped 2 bases and J dropped 8; count of bases not matched to a gene: 7. CDR3 in amino acids: CASSQTASGRSTQYF. CDR3 bases: TGCGCCAGCAGCCAAACGGCTAGCGGGAGAAGTACGCAGTATTTT.

J is TRBJ2-1 and V is TRBV7-6; tentatively, D is TRBD1 (6 bases). Germline V gene lookup returns CDR1 SGHVS and CDR2 FNYEAQ. CDR3 size: 15 residues. Trimming stripped 0 bases from V and 6 bases from J, with 12 bases between. The CDR3 is CASSLAGVRGNEQFF. As DNA, the CDR3 is TGTGCCAGCAGCTTAGCGGGGGTCAGGGGCAATGAGCAGTTCTTC.

CDR3 loop: CASSLWGQTHSGNTIYF. In DNA form, the CDR3 reads TGTGCCAGCAGTTTATGGGGACAGACCCACTCTGGAAACACCATATATTTT. The chain uses TRBV28 and TRBJ1-3; TRBD1 agrees at 7 bases. The V segment lost 0 bases and the J segment 0 bases; nucleotides outside the gene matches: 5. From germline, CDR1 is MDHEN and CDR2 SYDVKM. The CDR3 length is 17 residues.

V gene TRBV6-6 combines with J gene TRBJ1-5, with a weak D call TRBD1 (6 bases). CDR1 is MNHNY and CDR2 is SVGAGI in the germline V gene (reference sequence). The V and J ends lost 5 bases and 1 base respectively, with 15 bases between them. The CDR3 consists of 16 residues. The CDR3 DNA follows: TGTGCCAGCAGTCCCCGAGGGGGAGGGAGCAATCAGCCCCAGCATTTT. Translating gives CASSPRGGGSNQPQHF.

The chain uses TRBV18 and TRBJ1-1; 9 nucleotides match TRBD1. V was pared by 5 bases and J by 4 bases, with 11 bases of the junction left unmatched. This CDR3 is 16 amino acids long. CDR1 and CDR2 (germline): KGHSH, LQKENI. CDR3: CASSSQGAATGTEAFF. Written as DNA, the CDR3 is TGTGCCAGCTCATCACAGGGGGCTGCGACCGGCACTGAAGCTTTCTTT.